This TCR beta chain was sequenced in a study of blood T cell repertoires in COVID-19. Study details: Some COVID-19 samples were acute and others convalescent; all came from the United States, Italy and Spain. T cells, B-cell-depleted T cells, or PBMCs supplied cDNA or gDNA.

The germline V gene has CDR1 SGDLS and CDR2 YYNGEE. Trimming shortened V by 0 bases and J by 2 bases, and 12 bases separated the two germline ends. The CDR3 is 15 amino acids. Under the authors' procedure: Amplification of reference gene primers was used by the study to estimate nucleated cell counts. Sequencing used immunoSEQ multiplex PCR; TCRdb keeps in-frame clones, though not all of them. The DNA was the basis for D and trimming; V, J and clone size are from that table. The sample shows roughly 100,000 clones, around 90% of them seen only once. Source material: peripheral blood. The rearrangement uses TRBV9 and TRBJ2-7; TRBD1 is a possible D gene (6 bases). The TCR sequence derives from a human donor in a cohort sampled during active COVID-19. DNA for the CDR3: TGTGCCAGCAGCGTAGACGAGGGGGTAACCTACGAGCAGTACTTC. Translated: CASSVDEGVTYEQYF.